These T cell receptor beta chains were read from a single sample in a study of shared clonotypes between healthy human individuals. The method was immunoSEQ multiplex PCR; TCRdb's version includes in-frame clones alone and lacks a portion of them. This sample has approximately 320,000 clones; under 80% occur once, and the top ten carry about 9.3%. Sequenced input: memory CD4+ T cells sorted from blood. The receptor source for this set is a man aged 30 to 45 in good health. Each CDR3 is given with its conserved first and last residue. A D gene is named only where the DNA matches it firmly. Only some rows state a clone size, as once, few, many or a class for expanded clones.

D gene: TRBD2; J gene: TRBJ2-4; clone size: NA; V gene: TRBV4-1; CDR3 DNA: TGCGCCAGCAGCCATACACGGGCGGGGGGGATAGCCAAAAACATTCAGTACTTC; CDR3 protein: CASSHTRAGGIAKNIQYF
D gene: NA; J gene: TRBJ2-2; clone size: NA; V gene: TRBV27; CDR3 DNA: TGTGCCAGCAGTTTATCTGTAATAAACACCGGGGAGCTGTTTTTT; CDR3 protein: CASSLSVINTGELFF
D gene: TRBD2; J gene: TRBJ2-1; clone size: NA; V gene: TRBV2; CDR3 DNA: TGTGCCAGCAGTGAGCGAGCGGGAGGAGGTGAGCAGTTCTTC; CDR3 protein: CASSERAGGGEQFF
D gene: TRBD2; J gene: TRBJ2-1; clone size: NA; V gene: TRBV2; CDR3 DNA: TGTGCCAGCACCTCAGAACTAGCGGGATACAATGAGCAGTTCTTC; CDR3 protein: CASTSELAGYNEQFF
D gene: NA; J gene: TRBJ2-1; clone size: NA; V gene: TRBV11-3; CDR3 DNA: TGTGCCAGCAGCCCGAATAACAATGAGCAGTTCTTC; CDR3 protein: CASSPNNNEQFF
D gene: TRBD1; J gene: TRBJ2-1; clone size: NA; V gene: TRBV18; CDR3 DNA: TGTGCCAGCTCACCAGCTCCCGGACAGGGCGGTTACAATGAGCAGTTCTTC; CDR3 protein: CASSPAPGQGGYNEQFF
D gene: NA; J gene: TRBJ2-2; clone size: NA; V gene: TRBV5-5; CDR3 DNA: TGTGCCAGCAGCAAGAAGCCGGGCTCAGACACCGGGGAGCTGTTTTTT; CDR3 protein: CASSKKPGSDTGELFF
D gene: NA; J gene: TRBJ1-5; clone size: NA; V gene: TRBV28; CDR3 DNA: TGTGCCAGCAGCCTGACGGACAGCGGGTGGGGCAATCAGCCCCAGCATTTT; CDR3 protein: CASSLTDSGWGNQPQHF
D gene: TRBD2; J gene: TRBJ2-3; clone size: NA; V gene: TRBV7-9; CDR3 DNA: TGTGCCAGCAGCTTAGCGGGGACTATCACCACAGATACGCAGTATTTT; CDR3 protein: CASSLAGTITTDTQYF
D gene: NA; J gene: TRBJ2-6; clone size: NA; V gene: TRBV15; CDR3 DNA: TGTGCCACCAGCAGAGAAGGGGGCTCTGGGGCCAACGTCCTGACTTTC; CDR3 protein: CATSREGGSGANVLTF
D gene: NA; J gene: TRBJ2-3; clone size: NA; V gene: TRBV5-1; CDR3 DNA: TGCGCCAGCAGCTCCCTTTCGCGGGGTGACACAGATACGCAGTATTTT; CDR3 protein: CASSSLSRGDTDTQYF
D gene: TRBD2; J gene: TRBJ2-1; clone size: NA; V gene: TRBV28; CDR3 DNA: TGTGCCAGTCGCTTAGCGGGAGGTAATGAGCAGTTCTTC; CDR3 protein: CASRLAGGNEQFF
D gene: NA; J gene: TRBJ2-4; clone size: NA; V gene: TRBV5-4; CDR3 DNA: TGTGCCAGCAGCTTGGATCGGGGTAACATTCAGTACTTC; CDR3 protein: CASSLDRGNIQYF
D gene: NA; J gene: TRBJ1-5; clone size: NA; V gene: TRBV21-1; CDR3 DNA: TGTGCCAGCAGCAAAGAGAGGAGGGATCACCAGCCCCAGCATTTT; CDR3 protein: CASSKERRDHQPQHF
D gene: NA; J gene: TRBJ2-7; clone size: NA; V gene: TRBV10-2; CDR3 DNA: TGCGCCAGCAAACACCCAGGGGCCTGGGACCAGTACTTC; CDR3 protein: CASKHPGAWDQYF
D gene: TRBD1; J gene: TRBJ2-5; clone size: NA; V gene: TRBV4-3; CDR3 DNA: TGCGCCAGCAGCCAGGGACAGGGGTCCCAAGAGACCCAGTACTTC; CDR3 protein: CASSQGQGSQETQYF
D gene: NA; J gene: TRBJ2-5; clone size: NA; V gene: TRBV7-9; CDR3 DNA: TGTGCCAGCACCCTGGGGTTAGGGGAGACCCAGTACTTC; CDR3 protein: CASTLGLGETQYF
D gene: TRBD1; J gene: TRBJ2-5; clone size: NA; V gene: TRBV6-1; CDR3 DNA: TGTGCCACCGGACAGGGGGCTCAACAAGAGACCCAGTACTTC; CDR3 protein: CATGQGAQQETQYF
D gene: TRBD2; J gene: TRBJ2-7; clone size: NA; V gene: TRBV9; CDR3 DNA: TGTGCCAGCAGCGTCGGACAGGGATCGGGAATAGCGGGAGGCTACGAGCAGTACTTC; CDR3 protein: CASSVGQGSGIAGGYEQYF
D gene: TRBD2; J gene: TRBJ2-7; clone size: NA; V gene: TRBV29-1; CDR3 DNA: TGCAGCGTCACCGGGACTAGCGGGAGCAACGGGAGGGGGTCCTACGAGCAGTACTTC; CDR3 protein: CSVTGTSGSNGRGSYEQYF
D gene: TRBD2; J gene: TRBJ2-2; clone size: NA; V gene: TRBV7-9; CDR3 DNA: TGTGCCAGCAGCGCCGTCCGGGCTAGCGGGCTGGAGGAGCTGTTTTTT; CDR3 protein: CASSAVRASGLEELFF
D gene: NA; J gene: TRBJ2-7; clone size: once; V gene: TRBV2; CDR3 DNA: TGTGCCGGGCGGGATCGGGGCGGAGGGGAGCAGTACTTC; CDR3 protein: CAGRDRGGGEQYF
D gene: NA; J gene: TRBJ1-5; clone size: NA; V gene: TRBV7-8; CDR3 DNA: TGTGCCAGCAGCTTACGATCTCGGGGGCCCTATCAGCCCCAGCATTTT; CDR3 protein: CASSLRSRGPYQPQHF
D gene: NA; J gene: TRBJ1-5; clone size: NA; V gene: TRBV7-7; CDR3 DNA: TGTGCTAGCAGCTTAGTTGGGTGGGATAGCAATCAGCCCCAGCATTTT; CDR3 protein: CASSLVGWDSNQPQHF
D gene: NA; J gene: TRBJ2-3; clone size: NA; V gene: TRBV4-2; CDR3 DNA: TGTGCCAGCAGCCAATTAGGGAGCACAGATACGCAGTATTTT; CDR3 protein: CASSQLGSTDTQYF
D gene: TRBD1; J gene: TRBJ2-7; clone size: NA; V gene: TRBV14; CDR3 DNA: TGTGCCAGCAGCCCTCGGACAGGGAGCGAGCAGTACTTC; CDR3 protein: CASSPRTGSEQYF
D gene: NA; J gene: TRBJ2-7; clone size: NA; V gene: TRBV7-3; CDR3 DNA: TGTGCCAGCAGCTTAAGTCGGATTAGCTCCTACGAGCAGTACTTC; CDR3 protein: CASSLSRISSYEQYF
D gene: NA; J gene: TRBJ1-3; clone size: NA; V gene: TRBV28; CDR3 DNA: TGTGCCAGCAGGGCGGGGCGCTCTGGAAACACCATATATTTT; CDR3 protein: CASRAGRSGNTIYF
D gene: NA; J gene: TRBJ2-1; clone size: NA; V gene: TRBV2; CDR3 DNA: TGTGCCAGCTGTAGAACGTCTTACAATGAGCAGTTCTTC; CDR3 protein: CASCRTSYNEQFF
D gene: NA; J gene: TRBJ1-2; clone size: NA; V gene: TRBV28; CDR3 DNA: TGTGCCAGCAGTCCTCGGGGCGGAGTCTATGGCTACACCTTC; CDR3 protein: CASSPRGGVYGYTF
D gene: NA; J gene: TRBJ1-2; clone size: NA; V gene: TRBV9; CDR3 DNA: TGTGCCAGCAGCGTAGCTAGGGGCGTCTATGGCTACACCTTC; CDR3 protein: CASSVARGVYGYTF
D gene: NA; J gene: TRBJ2-3; clone size: NA; V gene: TRBV28; CDR3 DNA: TGTGCCAGCAGTGGTTCTTCGGGATTCAGAGATACGCAGTATTTT; CDR3 protein: CASSGSSGFRDTQYF
D gene: NA; J gene: TRBJ2-5; clone size: NA; V gene: TRBV19; CDR3 DNA: TGTGCCACCAGAAGGGAAGCTAATAGAGAAGAGACCCAGTACTTC; CDR3 protein: CATRREANREETQYF
D gene: NA; J gene: TRBJ1-5; clone size: NA; V gene: TRBV19; CDR3 DNA: TGTGCCAGTAACTTCAGGCCGGGTCAGCCCCAGCATTTT; CDR3 protein: CASNFRPGQPQHF
D gene: NA; J gene: TRBJ2-1; clone size: NA; V gene: TRBV7-9; CDR3 DNA: TGTGCCAGCAGCTTTGGGGGTAGCTCCTACAATGAGCAGTTCTTC; CDR3 protein: CASSFGGSSYNEQFF
D gene: NA; J gene: TRBJ2-5; clone size: NA; V gene: TRBV7-2; CDR3 DNA: TGTGCCAGCAGCTCCGCCATTGGGGAGACCCAGTACTTC; CDR3 protein: CASSSAIGETQYF
D gene: TRBD2; J gene: TRBJ2-1; clone size: NA; V gene: TRBV5-1; CDR3 DNA: TGCGCCAGCAGCTTGAGCGGGAGAACTAATGAGCAGTTCTTC; CDR3 protein: CASSLSGRTNEQFF
D gene: NA; J gene: TRBJ2-1; clone size: NA; V gene: TRBV4-3; CDR3 DNA: TGCGCCAGCAGCCAAGATGCCCCAGGGGGGCGGTCCTACAATGAGCAGTTCTTC; CDR3 protein: CASSQDAPGGRSYNEQFF
D gene: NA; J gene: TRBJ2-3; clone size: NA; V gene: TRBV7-2; CDR3 DNA: TGTGCCAGCAGCTACGCAGATACGCAGTATTTT; CDR3 protein: CASSYADTQYF
D gene: TRBD2; J gene: TRBJ2-7; clone size: NA; V gene: TRBV7-9; CDR3 DNA: TGTGCCAGCAGCGTGGGGACTAGCGGGTACCTTAGCTCCTACGAGCAGTACTTC; CDR3 protein: CASSVGTSGYLSSYEQYF
D gene: NA; J gene: TRBJ2-7; clone size: NA; V gene: TRBV30; CDR3 DNA: TGTGCCTGGAGTGTACGGGTCGGGGCCCACGAGCAGTACTTC; CDR3 protein: CAWSVRVGAHEQYF
D gene: TRBD1; J gene: TRBJ2-5; clone size: NA; V gene: TRBV4-1; CDR3 DNA: TGCGCCAGCAGTCCATTTCTAACAGCGACAGGGGGCGGAGAGACCCAGTACTTC; CDR3 protein: CASSPFLTATGGGETQYF
D gene: TRBD1; J gene: TRBJ1-5; clone size: NA; V gene: TRBV5-1; CDR3 DNA: TGCGCCAGCAGCTTGGGGACAGGGGGCTTTCAGCCCCAGCATTTT; CDR3 protein: CASSLGTGGFQPQHF
D gene: NA; J gene: TRBJ1-2; clone size: NA; V gene: TRBV6-1; CDR3 DNA: TGTGCCAGCCGGGCCTACTATGGCTACACCTTC; CDR3 protein: CASRAYYGYTF
D gene: NA; J gene: TRBJ2-2; clone size: NA; V gene: TRBV18; CDR3 DNA: TGTGCCAGCTCACCGGGACAGAACACCGGGGAGCTGTTTTTT; CDR3 protein: CASSPGQNTGELFF